The 29 T cell receptor beta chains listed next were all sequenced from one sample in a study of T cells after yellow fever vaccination. One entry per CDR3 protein results from TCRdb running MiXCR on the 5' RACE reads. The sample lists hundreds of thousands of distinct CDR3 sequences, roughly 14% occurring once. The sequencing used PBMCs, collected on the day of the yellow fever booster vaccination. The receptors originated from a man aged 30 to 45 who received the YFV17D yellow fever vaccine.

The CDR3 loop is CASSFRGRETQYF. The CDR3 nucleotides read TGTGCCAGCAGTTTCAGGGGGCGAGAGACCCAGTACTTC. This chain joins TRBV12-3 or TRBV12-4 and TRBJ2-5; TRBD1 matches at 8 bases. V shed 3 bases, J shed 4 bases, and the junction held 1 base outside the gene matches. The CDR3 is 13 amino acids.

The gene calls are TRBV18 and TRBJ2-5, with TRBD2 matching over 12 bases. The V and J ends lost 1 base and 5 bases, in that order; junction bases with no gene match: 8. Per germline, CDR1 KGHSH and CDR2 LQKENI. This CDR3 comprises 17 residues. The CDR3 sequence is CASSPQLAGGDGETQYF. The CDR3 DNA sequence: TGTGCCAGCTCACCACAGCTAGCGGGAGGGGACGGTGAGACCCAGTACTTC.

This clonotype was counted a few times. The rearrangement links TRBV12-3 or TRBV12-4 to TRBJ2-6, with 8 nucleotides matching TRBD2. CDR3 length: 17 residues. Trimming at V came to 5 bases and at J to 0 bases, leaving 6 bases not matched to a gene. The CDR3, as DNA: TGTGCCAGCAGTAGACTAGCGACAAGCTCTGGGGCCAACGTCCTGACTTTC. This gives the protein CASSRLATSSGANVLTF.

This chain links TRBV6-5 with TRBJ2-5; TRBD2 might be the D (5 bases). The V and J ends lost 2 bases and 1 base respectively, with 17 bases between them. Germline values: CDR1 MNHEY, CDR2 SVGAGI. The CDR3 totals 17 residues. CDR3 DNA: TGTGCCAGCAGTTACCGCCCCCTCCGACTAACCCAAGAGACCCAGTACTTC. This sequence encodes CASSYRPLRLTQETQYF.

The chain has TRBV20-1 and TRBJ2-7, with 7 positions matching TRBD1. V lost 5 bases, J lost 6 bases, and 7 bases stayed unmatched. Germline V CDR1 and CDR2: DFQATT, SNEGSKA (reference sequence). The CDR3 runs 12 residues. CDR3 amino acids: CSAPSAGGEQYF. CDR3 nucleotides: TGCAGTGCTCCCTCCGCAGGGGGCGAGCAGTACTTC.

Of note for this clonotype: A junction boundary mismatches the germline segment, possibly from a read error. The CDR3: CASSPGPGVVLAF. For the CDR3, the DNA is TGTGCCAGCAGCCCCGGGCCAGGCGTTGTACTCGCCTTC. The chain employs TRBV12-3 or TRBV12-4 and TRBJ2-7; D not certain. This CDR3 region has 13 residues.

The V gene is TRBV15, the J gene TRBJ1-4; 7 nucleotides match TRBD1. After removal of 5 bases from V and 3 bases from J, the junction contained 15 bases not matched to a gene. CDR3 length equals 18 residues. Germline V gives CDR1 LNHNV, CDR2 YYDKDF (reference sequence). In nucleotides, the CDR3 is TGTGCCACCAGCCCGCCCCGGACAGGCAGTACGGCTAATGAAAAACTGTTTTTT. Protein: CATSPPRTGSTANEKLFF.

This clonotype has a single count. The chain uses TRBV5-6 and TRBJ2-7; D possibly corresponds to TRBD2 (5 bases). CDR3 length equals 15 residues. V shed 4 bases and J shed 0 bases, with 14 bases lying between them. Germline lookup yields CDR1 SGHDT and CDR2 YYEEEE. CDR3 in DNA: TGTGCCAGCAGCCGGGGTTCATACTACTCCTACGAGCAGTACTTC. Translating gives CASSRGSYYSYEQYF. The variable domain in full, completed from reference TRBV5-6 and TRBJ2-7, reads DAGVTQSPTHLIKTRGQQVTLRCSPKSGHDTVSWYQQALGQGPQFIFQYYEEEERQRGNFPDRFSGHQFPNYSSELNVNALLLGDSALYLCASSRGSYYSYEQYFGPGTRLTVT.

The genes are TRBV20-1 and TRBJ1-6; D perhaps matches TRBD1 (6 bases). CDR1 and CDR2 from the germline V gene are DFQATT and SNEGSKA (reference sequence). The V end was cut by 5 bases, the J end by 7 bases, with 18 bases between. CDR3 size: 15 residues. The CDR3 loop reads CSASETGVKNSPLHF. Written as DNA, the CDR3 is TGCAGTGCTTCAGAGACAGGAGTTAAAAATTCACCCCTCCACTTT.

In this sample, this clonotype turned up many times. J is TRBJ2-7 and V is TRBV7-8; D gene unclear. This CDR3 has 13 residues. V was shortened by 6 bases and J by 1 base, with 10 bases between the two germline ends. Germline assignment: CDR1 SGHVS and CDR2 FQNEAQ. CDR3 coding DNA: TGTGCCAGCAGAAACGACGGTTCCTACGAGCAGTACTTC. It encodes CASRNDGSYEQYF.

This clonotype is a singleton in its sample. The rearrangement joins TRBV7-2 to TRBJ2-7; 9 bases fit TRBD1. The CDR3 contains 15 residues. CDR1 and CDR2 from the germline V gene are SGHTA and FQGNSA. The V and J ends lost 4 bases and 3 bases, in that order; junction bases with no gene match: 7. The CDR3: CASSSGQGPYYEQYF. CDR3 bases: TGTGCCAGCAGCTCCGGACAGGGGCCCTACTACGAGCAGTACTTC.

The genes are TRBV20-1 and TRBJ1-2; D is unresolved. The germline gives CDR1 DFQATT, CDR2 SNEGSKA (reference sequence). The CDR3 has 11 amino acids. V was clipped by 6 bases and J by 6 bases, with 11 bases between them. The CDR3 coding sequence is TGCAGTGCAAGATGGAGGGATGGCTACACCTTC. The encoded protein is CSARWRDGYTF.

The table lists this clonotype with many counts. The genes are TRBV29-1 and TRBJ2-4; TRBD1 agrees at 8 bases. Per germline, CDR1 SQVTM and CDR2 ANQGSEA. CDR3 length: 11 residues. J lost 7 bases, V lost 6 bases, and 2 bases had no gene match. CDR3 DNA: TGCAGCGTAAGACAGGGGAACATTCAGTACTTC. Translating gives CSVRQGNIQYF.

The sample holds a few counts of this clonotype. This chain connects TRBV11-3 to TRBJ2-2; TRBD1 might be the D (5 bases). The CDR3 consists of 15 residues. V lost 2 bases and J lost 5, with 12 bases in between. Germline CDR1 reads SGHNT; CDR2 reads YENEEA. The DNA of the CDR3 is TGTGCCAGCAGCTTAAGGGGCGGTGGGACCGGGGAGCTGTTTTTT. As protein: CASSLRGGGTGELFF. Full variable domain (rest looked up from reference TRBV11-3 and TRBJ2-2): EAGVVQSPRYKIIEKKQPVAFWCNPISGHNTLYWYLQNLGQGPELLIRYENEEAVDDSQLPKDRFSAERLKGVDSTLKIQPAELGDSAVYLCASSLRGGGTGELFFGEGSRLTVL.

This chain uses TRBV7-2 with TRBJ2-3; D might be TRBD1 (5 bases). The CDR3 consists of 15 residues. The germline CDR1 and CDR2 sequences are SGHTA and FQGNSA. V dropped 3 bases and J dropped 0 bases, with 10 bases sitting between them. The CDR3 sequence is CASSLGQGSTDTQYF. CDR3 nucleotide sequence: TGTGCCAGCAGCTTGGGCCAGGGTAGCACAGATACGCAGTATTTT.

There are a few counts of this clonotype. J is TRBJ2-3 and V is TRBV20-1; D not certain. CDR3 length: 14 residues. Trimming pared 1 base from V and 3 bases from J, leaving 11 bases between. Germline V gene data show CDR1 as DFQATT and CDR2 as SNEGSKA (reference sequence). This chain's CDR3 is CSARAIRATDTQYF. For the CDR3, the DNA is TGCAGTGCTAGAGCCATTAGGGCTACAGATACGCAGTATTTT.

This clonotype was detected a few times. The genes are TRBV11-2 and TRBJ2-7; 9 bases fit TRBD1. The germline V gene has CDR1 SGHAT and CDR2 FQNNGV. Losses at the gene ends were 0 bases for V and 6 bases for J; bases not matched to a gene: 6. The CDR3 has 15 residues. CDR3 amino acids: CASSLDARQGGEQYF. The CDR3 DNA sequence: TGTGCCAGCAGCTTAGATGCGAGACAGGGGGGCGAGCAGTACTTC.

This clonotype appeared a few times. This rearrangement joins TRBV27 to TRBJ2-1, with 13 bases aligning to TRBD2. The CDR3 totals 20 residues. Germline V gene data show CDR1 as MNHEY and CDR2 as SMNVEV (reference sequence). After removal of 7 bases from V and 0 bases from J, the junction contained 15 bases not matched to a gene. CDR3 residues: CASKPYTGTSGMSSYNEQFF. The CDR3 bases are TGTGCCAGCAAACCATACACCGGGACTAGCGGGATGAGCTCCTACAATGAGCAGTTCTTC.

Many counts were recorded for this clonotype. V and J are TRBV7-2 and TRBJ2-1, with D unclear. This CDR3 region has 13 residues. V lost 3 bases, J lost 6 bases, and 9 bases lay in between. Germline V gene sequence: CDR1 SGHTA, CDR2 FQGNSA. CDR3 sequence reads: CASSLSRLNEQFF. In DNA form, the CDR3 reads TGTGCCAGCAGCTTGAGTCGGCTCAATGAGCAGTTCTTC.

CDR3 DNA sequence: TGCAGTGCTACCGGGGCGGTGAACACTGAAGCTTTCTTT. Translating it yields CSATGAVNTEAFF. The genes are TRBV20-1 and TRBJ1-1; D perhaps matches TRBD1 (5 bases). V dropped 4 bases and J dropped 0 bases, with 9 bases sitting between them. Germline V CDR1 and CDR2: DFQATT, SNEGSKA (reference sequence). This CDR3 comprises 13 residues.

CDR3 nucleotides: TGCAGCGTTGACAGGGGAAGAGGCTACGAGCAGTACTTC. Amino acid sequence: CSVDRGRGYEQYF. The V and J genes are TRBV29-1 and TRBJ2-7; TRBD1 is a possible D gene (6 bases). Trimming left V 3 bases short and J 3 bases short, with 12 bases between. The V gene's germline CDR1 is SQVTM and CDR2 ANQGSEA. The CDR3 contains 13 residues.

The chain recombines TRBV20-1 with TRBJ2-2, with D hard to call. V was trimmed by 1 base and J by 6 bases, leaving 12 bases between them. CDR1 DFQATT and CDR2 SNEGSKA come from the germline V gene (reference sequence). The CDR3 length is 14 residues. The CDR3 reads CSARGSYGAGELFF. The DNA of the CDR3 is TGCAGTGCTAGAGGGAGCTATGGAGCCGGGGAGCTGTTTTTT.

This clonotype was observed a few times. This chain joins TRBV20-1 and TRBJ1-2; TRBD1 is a possible D gene (6 bases). CDR3 size: 13 residues. Germline CDR1 DFQATT, CDR2 SNEGSKA (reference sequence). V lost 4 bases and J lost 6, with 15 bases in between. CDR3 protein: CSANRGGENGYTF. The CDR3 coding sequence is TGCAGTGCTAACCGAGGGGGGGAGAATGGCTACACCTTC.

This clonotype occurred many times. This chain links TRBV6-5 with TRBJ2-3; D is uncertain. CDR3 length: 14 residues. Germline V lookup: CDR1 MNHEY, CDR2 SVGAGI. Trimming took 4 bases from V and 2 from J, leaving 10 bases between them. CDR3 residues: CASSLTGFTDTQYF. The CDR3 DNA reads TGTGCCAGCAGTTTGACGGGTTTCACAGATACGCAGTATTTT.

The sample holds a few counts of this clonotype. The chain links TRBV4-2 to TRBJ1-4; 7 bases line up with TRBD1. The germline gives CDR1 LGHNA, CDR2 YNFKEQ. The CDR3 runs to 15 residues. V was clipped by 2 bases and J by 2 bases; unmatched bases: 2. In nucleotides, the CDR3 is TGTGCCAGCAGCCAACAGGACAGGACTAATGAAAAACTGTTTTTT. Translated: CASSQQDRTNEKLFF.

This clonotype was detected many times. This rearrangement joins TRBV7-2 to TRBJ1-2, with 9 bases fitting TRBD1. The CDR3 has 14 residues. Germline assignment: CDR1 SGHTA and CDR2 FQGNSA. J lost 1 base, V lost 3 bases, and 0 bases had no gene match. The CDR3 nucleotides are TGTGCCAGCAGCTTGGACAGGGGTAACTATGGCTACACCTTC. Translation: CASSLDRGNYGYTF.

The rearrangement uses TRBV5-1 and TRBJ2-5; 7 bases agree with TRBD1. V lost 0 bases to trimming and J lost 9 bases; unmatched junction nucleotides: 14. Per the germline V gene, CDR1 is SGHRS and CDR2 is YFSETQ. This CDR3 has 16 residues. CDR3: CASSLAGDTSQGAQYF. The CDR3 nucleotides read TGCGCCAGCAGCTTGGCCGGGGACACCTCCCAGGGGGCCCAGTACTTC.

This clonotype was detected only a few times. This chain's CDR3 is CASSEGYTEAFF. In nucleotides, the CDR3 is TGTGCCAGTAGTGAGGGTTACACTGAAGCTTTCTTT. The chain couples TRBV19 to TRBJ1-1; D uncertain. V was clipped by 5 bases and J by 3 bases, with 7 bases between them. This CDR3 contains 12 residues. Germline values: CDR1 LNHDA, CDR2 SQIVND (reference sequence).

In regard to this clonotype: One end of the junction is discordant with germline, which a read error may explain. The chain links TRBV3-1 to TRBJ2-4; a possible D gene is TRBD2 (6 bases). This CDR3 spans 17 amino acids. Looked up from germline, CDR1 is LGHDT and CDR2 is YNNKEL (reference sequence). CDR3 sequence (DNA): TGTGCCAGCTGCCAAGAACGGGACTTGTTAGCCAAAAACATTCAGTACTTC. Its translation is CASCQERDLLAKNIQYF.